Each of the 28 T cell receptor beta chains below was sequenced from the same sample in a study of T cell changes during pregnancy in multiple sclerosis. Method: immunoSEQ multiplex PCR; TCRdb's copy keeps in-frame clones and lacks some. The data show over 35,000 clones, with 90% seen just once and about a tenth held by the top ten. The input for sequencing was CD8+ T cells from peripheral blood mononuclear cells, taken in the first trimester of pregnancy. These receptors originate from a female donor with multiple sclerosis, enrolled in a pregnancy study.

The chain links TRBV6-6 to TRBJ2-3, with 9 bases that match TRBD2. Looked up from germline, CDR1 is MNHNY and CDR2 is SVGAGI (reference sequence). Unmatched junction bases numbered 3, after V lost 2 bases and J lost 3 bases. CDR3 length: 15 amino acids. The CDR3 loop is CASSYGTSQTDTQYF. The CDR3 coding sequence is TGTGCCAGCAGTTACGGGACTAGCCAGACAGATACGCAGTATTTT.

The chain is built from TRBV6-5 and TRBJ2-3; perhaps TRBD2 as D (5 bases). CDR1 is MNHEY, CDR2 SVGAGI, per germline. This CDR3 contains 15 residues. With 4 bases removed from V and 0 bases from J, the gap between germline ends came to 11 bases. In DNA form, the CDR3 reads TGTGCCAGCAGTTGGACTGGAGATAGCACAGATACGCAGTATTTT. Translation: CASSWTGDSTDTQYF.

The chain employs TRBV5-5 and TRBJ2-1; possible D gene TRBD2, 6 bases. The CDR3 covers 14 residues. The germline gives CDR1 SGHKS, CDR2 YYEKEE (reference sequence). The germline V and J ends were trimmed by 0 bases and 6 bases, with 10 bases remaining between them. CDR3 region: CASSLAGELNEQFF. In DNA form, the CDR3 reads TGTGCCAGCAGCTTGGCGGGGGAACTCAATGAGCAGTTCTTC.

The chain recombines TRBV15 with TRBJ2-1; 7 bases map to TRBD2. The CDR3 consists of 17 residues. The germline V gene encodes CDR1 LNHNV and CDR2 YYDKDF (reference sequence). Germline trimming cut 0 bases from V and 4 bases from J; bases unmatched to any gene: 9. CDR3 sequence (DNA): TGTGCCACCAGCAGAGATGAAATAGCGGGCTTATACAATGAGCAGTTCTTC. Encoded protein: CATSRDEIAGLYNEQFF.

The rearrangement links TRBV29-1 to TRBJ2-1; 8 bases map to TRBD2. The trim removed 4 bases at V and 7 bases at J, leaving 6 bases unmatched. The CDR3 consists of 13 residues. Looked up from germline, CDR1 is SQVTM and CDR2 is ANQGSEA. The CDR3: CSVVGGATNEQFF. The CDR3 nucleotides are TGCAGCGTTGTCGGGGGGGCCACGAATGAGCAGTTCTTC.

The genes are TRBV13 and TRBJ2-2; 10 nucleotides match TRBD1. This CDR3 comprises 14 residues. The trim removed 4 bases at V and 7 bases at J, leaving 3 bases unmatched. Germline CDR1 is PRHDT and CDR2 is FYEKMQ (reference sequence). The CDR3 DNA is TGTGCCAGCAGCTCGGGACAGGGGCACGGGGAGCTGTTTTTT. Its protein product is CASSSGQGHGELFF.

The chain couples TRBV6-6 to TRBJ1-1; possible D gene TRBD1, 5 bases. With 2 bases removed from V and 2 bases from J, the gap between germline ends came to 12 bases. The CDR3 length is 15 residues. The V gene's germline CDR1 is MNHNY and CDR2 SVGAGI (reference sequence). This CDR3 is CASSYLAGSNTEAFF. The CDR3 bases are TGTGCCAGCAGTTACCTCGCAGGGTCTAACACTGAAGCTTTCTTT.

The chain has TRBV9 and TRBJ2-2; the D is unclear. The CDR3 runs 14 residues. The V end lost 3 bases, the J end lost 5 bases, and 11 bases lay between the germline ends. Looked up from germline, CDR1 is SGDLS and CDR2 is YYNGEE. CDR3 bases: TGTGCCAGCAGCGGGGCAGGTAGTACCGGGGAGCTGTTTTTT. Its translation: CASSGAGSTGELFF.

J is TRBJ1-2 and V is TRBV5-6; a weak D match, TRBD1 (6 bases). The CDR3 sequence is 14 residues long. V dropped 4 bases and J dropped 8 bases, with 18 bases sitting between them. Germline CDR1 SGHDT, CDR2 YYEEEE. CDR3 in amino acids: CASSPWGGSGGYTF. The CDR3 nucleotides are TGTGCCAGCAGCCCTTGGGGGGGCTCTGGAGGCTACACCTTC.

The V and J genes are TRBV19 and TRBJ2-1, with 10 bases fitting TRBD2. Unmatched junction bases numbered 4, after V lost 2 bases and J lost 6 bases. The CDR3 contains 15 residues. The germline V gene encodes CDR1 LNHDA and CDR2 SQIVND (reference sequence). The CDR3 loop is CASSIKAGGPNEQFF. The CDR3 DNA follows: TGTGCCAGTAGTATAAAAGCGGGAGGGCCCAATGAGCAGTTCTTC.

The rearrangement joins TRBV4-3 to TRBJ2-7; D may be TRBD1 (6 bases). The V and J ends lost 0 bases and 2 bases respectively, with 11 bases between them. The CDR3 has 15 amino acids. CDR1 and CDR2 (germline): LGHNA, YSLEER. The CDR3 DNA is TGCGCCAGCAGCCAAGAAGGGGGATGGACCTACGAGCAGTACTTC. This codes for CASSQEGGWTYEQYF.

V and J are TRBV7-2 and TRBJ2-5; D might be TRBD1 (6 bases). The V end was cut by 5 bases, the J end by 1 base, with 20 bases between. Germline CDR1 SGHTA, CDR2 FQGNSA. The CDR3 runs to 17 residues. CDR3 region: CASSRRDNFLPQETQYF. CDR3 coding DNA: TGTGCCAGCAGCCGAAGGGACAATTTCTTACCCCAAGAGACCCAGTACTTC.

The chain links TRBV9 to TRBJ1-5, with D tentatively TRBD1 (6 bases). CDR1 is SGDLS, CDR2 YYNGEE, per germline. This CDR3 is built from 15 residues. Trimming pared 1 base from V and 1 base from J, leaving 9 bases between. This chain's CDR3 is CASSVKGVSNQPQHF. The CDR3 coding sequence is TGTGCCAGCAGCGTAAAGGGGGTGAGCAATCAGCCCCAGCATTTT. Full variable domain (remainder filled in from reference TRBV9 and TRBJ1-5): DSGVTQTPKHLITATGQRVTLRCSPRSGDLSVYWYQQSLDQGLQFLIQYYNGEERAKGNILERFSAQQFPDLHSELNLSSLELGDSALYFCASSVKGVSNQPQHFGDGTRLSIL.

This sequence joins TRBV19 and TRBJ1-5; a weak D match, TRBD1 (5 bases). This CDR3 is built from 15 residues. Trimming stripped 5 bases from V and 3 bases from J, with 14 bases between. Germline V CDR1 and CDR2: LNHDA, SQIVND (reference sequence). CDR3 nucleotides: TGTGCCAGTAGTTTGACAGACACGTTCAATCAGCCCCAGCATTTT. Its translation: CASSLTDTFNQPQHF. Together with reference TRBV19 and TRBJ1-5, the CDR3 gives the full variable domain: DGGITQSPKYLFRKEGQNVTLSCEQNLNHDAMYWYRQDPGQGLRLIYYSQIVNDFQKGDIAEGYSVSREKKESFPLTVTSAQKNPTAFYLCASSLTDTFNQPQHFGDGTRLSIL.

V gene TRBV7-9 combines with J gene TRBJ2-3; 7 bases line up with TRBD2. The CDR3 length is 14 residues. J lost 5 bases, V lost 4 bases, and 6 bases had no gene match. Germline V gene data show CDR1 as SEHNR and CDR2 as FQNEAQ (reference sequence). The CDR3 loop reads CASSWEGVEDTQYF. The CDR3 DNA reads TGTGCCAGCAGCTGGGAGGGAGTGGAAGATACGCAGTATTTT.

The rearrangement joins TRBV6-5 to TRBJ1-1; possibly TRBD1 for D (6 bases). Germline V lookup: CDR1 MNHEY, CDR2 SVGAGI. This CDR3 comprises 13 residues. V was clipped by 5 bases and J by 6 bases, with 13 bases between them. CDR3 sequence (DNA): TGTGCCAGCAGTACAACAGGGTCGGCTGAAGCTTTCTTT. This sequence encodes CASSTTGSAEAFF.

J is TRBJ2-7 and V is TRBV6-5, with 12 nucleotides matching TRBD1. The CDR3 extends over 15 amino acids. V shed 6 bases, J shed 2 bases, and the junction held 5 bases outside the gene matches. The germline V gene encodes CDR1 MNHEY and CDR2 SVGAGI. The CDR3 DNA sequence: TGTGCCAGCAGCCTGGGACAGGGGGCCCCCTACGAGCAGTACTTC. It encodes CASSLGQGAPYEQYF.

The chain's CDR3 is CASSASGSPLHF. DNA for the CDR3: TGTGCCAGCAGCGCCTCCGGTTCACCCCTCCACTTT. This sequence joins TRBV9 and TRBJ1-6; no firm D call. V was pared by 3 bases and J by 9 bases, with 7 bases between. Germline CDR1 and CDR2: SGDLS and YYNGEE. CDR3 length: 12 residues.

The CDR3 DNA reads TGCGCCAGCAGCCACCTAAAACAGGGCAATACCTTCCTTCGAAATGAGCAGTTCTTC. This translates into CASSHLKQGNTFLRNEQFF. The gene calls are TRBV4-3 and TRBJ2-1, with D possibly TRBD1 on 6 matching bases. Germline V lookup: CDR1 LGHNA, CDR2 YSLEER. The CDR3 is 19 amino acids. Trimming shortened V by 3 bases and J by 7 bases, and 28 bases separated the two germline ends.

The count of this clone is one. V is TRBV11-2 and J is TRBJ2-7, with a possible D match to TRBD1 (5 bases). The CDR3 is 14 residues long. V lost 1 base to trimming and J lost 3 bases, with 10 bases between them. Germline V gene sequence: CDR1 SGHAT, CDR2 FQNNGV. The CDR3 region is CASSLAVGDYEQYF. CDR3 DNA: TGTGCCAGCAGCTTAGCAGTAGGGGACTACGAGCAGTACTTC.

CDR3 in amino acids: CASSLASTGGNTIYF. In nucleotides, the CDR3 is TGTGCCAGCAGCTTAGCCTCTACCGGGGGAAACACCATATATTTT. V usage is TRBV7-9 and J usage is TRBJ1-3, with D hard to call. Germline assignment: CDR1 SEHNR and CDR2 FQNEAQ (reference sequence). Trimming left V 0 bases short and J 4 bases short, with 10 bases between. The CDR3 contains 15 residues.

This clone showed up just a few times. The rearrangement joins TRBV7-9 to TRBJ1-1, with TRBD1 identical over 9 bases. Trimming removed 5 bases from V and 7 bases from J; junction bases left unmatched: 2. This CDR3 comprises 12 residues. CDR1 is SEHNR and CDR2 is FQNEAQ in the germline V gene (reference sequence). The CDR3 DNA reads TGTGCCAGCAGCGAGACAGGGGGTGAAGCTTTCTTT. Protein sequence: CASSETGGEAFF.

The chain has TRBV19 and TRBJ2-3, with 10 bases that match TRBD2. Trimming at V came to 2 bases and at J to 5 bases, leaving 4 bases not matched to a gene. Germline lookup yields CDR1 LNHDA and CDR2 SQIVND (reference sequence). This CDR3 is 15 amino acids long. CDR3 residues: CASSILAGVEDTQYF. The CDR3 DNA reads as TGTGCCAGTAGTATACTAGCGGGAGTCGAAGATACGCAGTATTTT.

V is TRBV27 and J is TRBJ1-1; possible D gene TRBD1, 6 bases. Trimming removed 1 base from V and 6 bases from J, with 9 bases in between. There are 13 residues in the CDR3. From germline, CDR1 is MNHEY and CDR2 SMNVEV (reference sequence). CDR3 sequence (DNA): TGTGCCAGCAGTTTATTGGGGGCTTCTGAAGCTTTCTTT. Translation gives CASSLLGASEAFF.

V usage is TRBV29-1 and J usage is TRBJ2-3; possible D gene TRBD2, 6 bases. CDR3 length equals 15 residues. Germline V CDR1 and CDR2: SQVTM, ANQGSEA. The V and J ends lost 0 bases and 2 bases respectively, with 12 bases between them. CDR3 DNA sequence: TGCAGCGTTGAAGATTCGGGGGAGTTCACAGATACGCAGTATTTT. Residues: CSVEDSGEFTDTQYF.

The chain has TRBV2 and TRBJ1-3; unclear D gene. Trimming pared 7 bases from V and 2 bases from J, leaving 3 bases between. The CDR3 is 11 residues long. The germline CDR1 and CDR2 sequences are SNHLY and FYNNEI. The CDR3 sequence is CASTPGNTIYF. CDR3 nucleotides: TGTGCCAGCACTCCTGGAAACACCATATATTTT.

The CDR3 DNA reads TGTGCCAGCAGTGAAGGACAGGGGCTGAACACTGAAGCTTTCTTT. It codes for CASSEGQGLNTEAFF. V gene TRBV6-1 combines with J gene TRBJ1-1; 8 bases map to TRBD1. Losses at the gene ends were 1 base for V and 0 bases for J; bases not matched to a gene: 1. Germline lookup yields CDR1 MNHNS and CDR2 SASEGT. The CDR3 runs to 15 residues.

This chain connects TRBV4-1 to TRBJ1-3; D is undetermined. This CDR3 is 18 amino acids long. The V gene lost 0 bases and the J gene lost 0 bases, with 15 bases spanning the gap. The germline V gene has CDR1 MGHRA and CDR2 YSYEKL. The chain's CDR3 is CASSQDVAWGYSGNTIYF. The CDR3 DNA reads as TGCGCCAGCAGCCAAGACGTAGCGTGGGGATACTCTGGAAACACCATATATTTT.